This TCR beta chain was observed in a study of blood T cell repertoires in COVID-19. Study-level background: PBMCs, B-cell-depleted T cells, or T cells were the source of the cDNA or gDNA that made up the material.

This CDR3 comprises 13 residues. Germline-derived CDR1 and CDR2 are SGHTA and FQGNSA. Trimming took 4 bases from V and 7 from J; bases not matched to a gene: 6. The table came from immunoSEQ multiplex PCR; TCRdb's copy has only in-frame clones and leaves some out. The sample has 150,000 to 200,000 clones; approximately 79% are singletons. The sample was peripheral blood. The chain uses TRBV7-2 and TRBJ2-5; 7 positions agree with TRBD2. This sequence was found in a man in his sixties with active or convalescent COVID-19. CDR3 nucleotides: TGTGCCAGCAGCTCCGGACTAGATGGGACCCAGTACTTC. Translating gives CASSSGLDGTQYF.